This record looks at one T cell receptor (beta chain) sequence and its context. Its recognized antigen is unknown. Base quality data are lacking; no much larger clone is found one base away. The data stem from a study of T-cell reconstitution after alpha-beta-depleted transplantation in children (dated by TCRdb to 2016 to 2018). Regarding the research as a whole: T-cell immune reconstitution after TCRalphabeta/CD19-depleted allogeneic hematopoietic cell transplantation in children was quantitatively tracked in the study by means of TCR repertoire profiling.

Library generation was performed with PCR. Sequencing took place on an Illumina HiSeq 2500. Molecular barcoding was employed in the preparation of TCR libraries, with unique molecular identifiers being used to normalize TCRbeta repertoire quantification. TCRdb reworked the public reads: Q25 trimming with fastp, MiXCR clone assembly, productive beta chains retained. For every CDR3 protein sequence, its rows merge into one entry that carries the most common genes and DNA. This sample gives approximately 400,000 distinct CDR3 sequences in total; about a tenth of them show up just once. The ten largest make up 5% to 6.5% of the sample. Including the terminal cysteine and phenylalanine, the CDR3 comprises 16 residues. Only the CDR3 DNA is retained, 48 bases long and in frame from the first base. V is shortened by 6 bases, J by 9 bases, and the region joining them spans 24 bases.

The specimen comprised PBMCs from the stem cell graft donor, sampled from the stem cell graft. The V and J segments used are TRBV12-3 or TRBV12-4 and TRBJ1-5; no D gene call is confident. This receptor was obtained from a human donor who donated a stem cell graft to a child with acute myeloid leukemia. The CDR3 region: CASSRSETDLISPQHF. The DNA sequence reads TGTGCCAGCAGCCGTTCTGAGACCGACCTCATATCGCCCCAGCATTTT.